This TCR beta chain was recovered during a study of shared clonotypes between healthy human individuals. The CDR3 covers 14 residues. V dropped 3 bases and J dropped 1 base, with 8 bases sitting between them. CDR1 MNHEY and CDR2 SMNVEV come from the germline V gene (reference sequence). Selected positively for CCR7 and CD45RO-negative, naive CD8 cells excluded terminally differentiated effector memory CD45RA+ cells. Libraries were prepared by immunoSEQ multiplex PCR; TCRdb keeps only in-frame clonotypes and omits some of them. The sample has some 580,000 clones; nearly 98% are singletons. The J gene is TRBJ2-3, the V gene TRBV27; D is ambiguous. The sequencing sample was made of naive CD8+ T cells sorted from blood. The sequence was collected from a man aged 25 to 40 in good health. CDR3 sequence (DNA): TGTGCCAGCAGTTTTAGGTGGGGCACAGATACGCAGTATTTT. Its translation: CASSFRWGTDTQYF.